The clone carrying this T cell receptor (beta chain) has at least ten counts. The antigen is undetermined. Germline loops: CDR1 DFQATT, CDR2 SNEGSKA (reference sequence). The CDR3 is made up of 13 amino acids. V was cut by 6 bases and J by 7 bases, with 15 bases left in between. The data were taken from a study of T cells in Graves' hyperthyroidism and ophthalmopathy. Study summary: Once the initial diagnosis was made, peripheral blood was obtained before any treatment. Whole-study results and caveats: Blood also contained most expanded thyroid clonotypes above 0.001.

Researchers took RNA transcripts and amplified the TCR beta CDR3 regions from them. The HTBI set primed first-round TCR CDR3 RT-PCR. TCRdb called the multiplex PCR reads again in MiXCR, with one record for every CDR3 protein. This table has about 300,000 distinct CDR3 sequences, roughly 19% appearing once. Any patient presenting with uncontrolled infection, other autoimmune disease, pregnancy or lactation was left out. The source of the PBMCs was around 9 ml of fresh peripheral blood. The chain joins TRBV20-1 to TRBJ1-4; D call uncertain. The sequencing sample was made of blood. The receptor comes from a man aged 45-65 years with Graves' ophthalmopathy. In nucleotides, the CDR3 is TGCAGTGCCCATCCGCCCGCGGGTGAAAAACTGTTTTTT. It specifies CSAHPPAGEKLFF.